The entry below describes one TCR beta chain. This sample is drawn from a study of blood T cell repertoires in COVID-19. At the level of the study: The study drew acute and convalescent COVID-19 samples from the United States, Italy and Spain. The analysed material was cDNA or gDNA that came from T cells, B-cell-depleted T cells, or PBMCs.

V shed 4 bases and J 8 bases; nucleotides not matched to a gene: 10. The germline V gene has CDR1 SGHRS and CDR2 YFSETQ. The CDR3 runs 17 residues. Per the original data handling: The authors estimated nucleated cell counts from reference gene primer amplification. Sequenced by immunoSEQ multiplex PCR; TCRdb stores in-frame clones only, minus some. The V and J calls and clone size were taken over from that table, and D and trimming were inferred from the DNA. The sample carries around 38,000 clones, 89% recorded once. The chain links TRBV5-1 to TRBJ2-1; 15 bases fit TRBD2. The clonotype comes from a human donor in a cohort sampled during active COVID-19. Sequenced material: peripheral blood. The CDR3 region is CASSLGTSGGPWDEQFF. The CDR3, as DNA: TGCGCCAGCAGCCTCGGGACTAGCGGGGGGCCTTGGGATGAGCAGTTCTTC.